The present entry profiles one T cell receptor beta chain with its context. Its antigen is still unknown. This record belongs to a study of beta chain features in type 1 diabetes. Study-wide background: Cell yields, age and gender were similar between patients and healthy donors. Study results and caveats: When Type 1 diabetes patients were examined, their TCRB CDR3s proved moderately but significantly shorter in all four CD4+ subsets. Cells that show high TCR expression could be over-represented by cDNA sequencing.

CDR1 is MDHEN and CDR2 is SYDVKM in the germline V gene. The V segment lost 6 bases and the J segment 8 bases; nucleotides outside the gene matches: 12. This CDR3 comprises 14 residues. The entirety of the isolated RNA underwent reverse transcription, so expressed TCRB transcripts were sequenced. The method was immunoSEQ multiplex PCR; TCRdb's version includes in-frame clones alone and lacks a portion of them. The profile covers 250,000 to 350,000 clones, with 14% appearing a single time and 0.015% to 0.02% taken by the ten largest. Sequenced: naive CD4+ T cells from blood. The J gene is TRBJ1-2, the V gene TRBV28, with 7 bases that match TRBD1. This clonotype was obtained from a man aged 25-45 years with type 1 diabetes. CDR3 nucleotide sequence: TGTGCCAGCAGGGGGAGCAGGGGGTCAGTGGGCTACACCTTC. Its protein is CASRGSRGSVGYTF.